The rows below give T cell receptor beta chains drawn from one sample of a study of T-cell reconstitution after alpha-beta-depleted transplantation in children. TCRdb independently ran MiXCR on the PCR reads; one entry per CDR3 protein. This table holds about 500,000 distinct CDR3 sequences, less than 35% found once. The specimen comprised PBMCs from the stem cell graft donor, sampled from the stem cell graft. The receptors originated from a human donor who donated a stem cell graft to a child with aplastic anemia. The CDR3 runs from the conserved cysteine through the conserved F or W. Expanded clones get a size class; other rows say once, few or many, or leave the size out.

CDR3	V	J	size
CASSYAGGDSYEQYF	TRBV7-3	TRBJ2-7	.
CASSQDDGLQQFF	TRBV4-3	TRBJ2-1	.
CATTGGTNEQFF	TRBV6-5	TRBJ2-1	few
CASSLSQGQHF	TRBV12-3/TRBV12-4	TRBJ1-5	few
CAWSSTLVGDGNSPLHF	TRBV30	TRBJ1-6	few
CASSLVRPNGDIQYF	TRBV7-9	TRBJ2-4	.
CATRTSGLSSTDTQYF	TRBV28	TRBJ2-3	.
CSVEDWGYEQFF	TRBV29-1	TRBJ2-1	.
CSARDLWLGPQEQFF	TRBV20-1	TRBJ2-1	.
CASSHPREGAPGNQPQHF	TRBV3-1	TRBJ1-5	.
CASRTRDLETQYF	TRBV5-1	TRBJ2-5	.
CASSESSGLYLDEQFF	TRBV12-3/TRBV12-4	TRBJ2-1	.
CASSLGMGSNQPQHF	TRBV13	TRBJ1-5	few
CASSQGTGRGPYGYTF	TRBV12-3/TRBV12-4	TRBJ1-2	.
CASSQDEGSQETQYF	TRBV14	TRBJ2-5	.
CASSFVHGPGTSGNNEQFF	TRBV12-3/TRBV12-4	TRBJ2-1	few
CASSLKHGVLAEAFF	TRBV7-2	TRBJ1-1	.
CSVATLAGGETQYF	TRBV29-1	TRBJ2-5	.
CASRSDSSYEQYF	TRBV25-1	TRBJ2-7	.
CASIFRVTGELFF	TRBV12-3/TRBV12-4	TRBJ2-2	few
CASSLTSGNGETQYF	TRBV12-3/TRBV12-4	TRBJ2-5	few
CASSDGLVNTGELFF	TRBV6-1	TRBJ2-2	.